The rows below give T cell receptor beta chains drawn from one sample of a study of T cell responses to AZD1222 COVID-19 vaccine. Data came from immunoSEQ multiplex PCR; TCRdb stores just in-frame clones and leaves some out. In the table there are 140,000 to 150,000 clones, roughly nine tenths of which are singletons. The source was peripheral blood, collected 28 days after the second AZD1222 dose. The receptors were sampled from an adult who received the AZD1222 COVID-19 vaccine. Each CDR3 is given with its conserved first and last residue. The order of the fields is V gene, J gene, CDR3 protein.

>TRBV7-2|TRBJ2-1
CASSLGYDNEQFF
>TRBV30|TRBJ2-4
CAWSGTQLAKNIQYF
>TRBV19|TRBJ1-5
CASSLWGPNQPQHF
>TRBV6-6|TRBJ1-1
CASSDVMNTEAFF
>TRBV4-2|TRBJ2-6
CASSQASGSGANVLTF
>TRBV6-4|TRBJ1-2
CASSVEQGHGYTF
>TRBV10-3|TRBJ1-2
CAISESRDGYTF
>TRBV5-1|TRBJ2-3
CASTRNPATDTQYF
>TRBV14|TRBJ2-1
CASSPRGSWGNEQFF
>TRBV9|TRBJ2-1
CASSPDRGIYNEQFF
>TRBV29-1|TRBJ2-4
CSVEMGAGGGSSIAKNIQYF
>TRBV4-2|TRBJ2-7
CASSQDRASGRSAEQYF
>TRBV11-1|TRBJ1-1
CASSLLGRNTEAFF
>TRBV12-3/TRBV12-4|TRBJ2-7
CASSFGLYEQYF
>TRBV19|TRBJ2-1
CASSMGTSGGHNEQFF
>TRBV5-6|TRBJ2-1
CASSPQGQGSNEQFF
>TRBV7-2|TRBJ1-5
CASRMTGGDQPQHF
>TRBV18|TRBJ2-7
CASSPQVIRERAEQYF
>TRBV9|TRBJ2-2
CASSVRDSSYTGELFF
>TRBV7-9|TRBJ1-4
CASRSGGEKLFF
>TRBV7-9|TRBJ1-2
CASSPKKLGQGAAYGYTF
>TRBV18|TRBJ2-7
CASSPTNYEQYF
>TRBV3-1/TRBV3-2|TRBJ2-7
CASSQSDRGTSYEQYF
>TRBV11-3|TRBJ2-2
CASSSHRGGELFF
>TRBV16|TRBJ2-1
CASSQYRGSEYNEQFF
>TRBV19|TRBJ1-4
CASSIRQVEKLFF
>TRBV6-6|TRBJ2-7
CASSKPGQAFEQYF
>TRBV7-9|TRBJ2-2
CASSLPSGTIHTGELFF